The next 20 T cell receptor beta chains were all read from a single sample in a study of identical twins. TCRdb analysed the 5' RACE reads with MiXCR anew, one entry per CDR3 protein. The sample lists about 570,000 distinct CDR3 sequences; 9% to 10% were seen once. The data also belong to a second study, concerning yellow fever vaccine responses in identical twins.

The sample taken for sequencing was PBMCs. The receptor source for this set is a woman aged 18-29 years in good health.

This clonotype was recorded at least ten times. The chain links TRBV6-2 or TRBV6-3 to TRBJ2-2; 7 bases fit TRBD1. This CDR3 region has 17 residues. Germline V gene sequence: CDR1 MNHEY, CDR2 SVGEGT. V dropped 2 bases and J dropped 6; count of bases not matched to a gene: 12. CDR3 sequence: CASSYKTPGGFAGELFF. CDR3 nucleotides: TGTGCCAGCAGTTACAAGACCCCAGGGGGTTTCGCCGGGGAGCTGTTTTTT.

The chain links TRBV11-2 to TRBJ2-3, with 9 bases aligning to TRBD2. CDR3 length: 18 residues. J lost 4 bases, V lost 4 bases, and 15 bases had no gene match. Looked up from germline, CDR1 is SGHAT and CDR2 is FQNNGV. The CDR3 DNA sequence: TGTGCCAGCAGCTCACTACCGGGGCGGGAGGGCGGCGCAGATACGCAGTATTTT. Encoded protein: CASSSLPGREGGADTQYF.

Ten or more counts support this clonotype. At one end, the junction sequence differs from germline, possibly due to a read error. The J gene is TRBJ2-7, the V gene TRBV2; D not resolved. CDR3 length equals 12 residues. Germline CDR1 is SNHLY and CDR2 is FYNNEI. CDR3 loop: CASSEYTEKTPF. In DNA, the CDR3 is TGTGCCAGCAGTGAGTACACCGAGAAGACCCCTTTC.

The V gene is TRBV5-6, the J gene TRBJ2-3, with D possibly TRBD2 on 5 matching bases. V lost 2 bases and J lost 4, with 11 bases in between. The germline V gene encodes CDR1 SGHDT and CDR2 YYEEEE. There are 14 residues in the CDR3. In DNA, the CDR3 is TGTGCCAGCAGCTTCTCCCCTAGCCCAGATACGCAGTATTTT. This encodes CASSFSPSPDTQYF.

The V call is TRBV25-1, the J call TRBJ2-1; TRBD2 matches at 8 bases. CDR3 size: 16 residues. The trim removed 4 bases at V and 0 bases at J, leaving 5 bases unmatched. Germline loops: CDR1 MGHDK, CDR2 SYGVNS. The CDR3, as DNA: TGTGCCAGCAGTGGACTAGCGACGAGCTCCTACAATGAGCAGTTCTTC. Protein: CASSGLATSSYNEQFF. Drawing the rest from reference TRBV25-1 and TRBJ2-1, the complete variable domain is EADIYQTPRYLVIGTGKKITLECSQTMGHDKMYWYQQDPGMELHLIHYSYGVNSTEKGDLSSESTVSRIRTEHFPLTLESARPSHTSQYLCASSGLATSSYNEQFFGPGTRLTVL.

The V call is TRBV13, the J call TRBJ2-2; TRBD1 matches 10 bases. Germline values: CDR1 PRHDT, CDR2 FYEKMQ (reference sequence). CDR3 size: 14 residues. V gave up 5 bases and J gave up 7 bases; unmatched junction bases: 4. This CDR3 reads CASSTTGGSGELFF. The CDR3 DNA reads TGTGCCAGCAGCACGACAGGGGGCAGCGGGGAGCTGTTTTTT. The variable domain in full, with the rest retrieved from reference TRBV13 and TRBJ2-2, is AAGVIQSPRHLIKEKRETATLKCYPIPRHDTVYWYQQGPGQDPQFLISFYEKMQSDKGSIPDRFSAQQFSDYHSELNMSSLELGDSALYFCASSTTGGSGELFFGEGSRLTVL.

The rearrangement links TRBV5-1 to TRBJ2-1, with 10 nucleotides matching TRBD2. Germline values: CDR1 SGHRS, CDR2 YFSETQ. Trimming removed 4 bases from V and 7 bases from J; junction bases left unmatched: 11. This CDR3 contains 16 residues. CDR3 DNA: TGCGCCAGCAGCCCGCAAGAGCGGGGGGGCGTTAATGAGCAGTTCTTC. It translates to CASSPQERGGVNEQFF.

This clonotype has at least ten counts. The J gene is TRBJ2-2, the V gene TRBV4-3; TRBD1 aligns across 8 bases. The V segment lost 3 bases and the J segment 7 bases; nucleotides outside the gene matches: 1. The CDR3 is 13 residues long. Germline CDR1 is LGHNA and CDR2 is YSLEER. The CDR3 DNA is TGCGCCAGCAGCCAGGACAGGGTCGGGGAGCTGTTTTTT. This gives the protein CASSQDRVGELFF.

This clonotype was found a few times. The gene calls are TRBV25-1 and TRBJ2-5; 9 nucleotides match TRBD2. The CDR3 spans 13 residues. J gave up 5 bases and V 8 bases, and 6 bases lay outside the gene matches. Germline assignment: CDR1 MGHDK and CDR2 SYGVNS. As DNA, the CDR3 is TGTGCCAGCCTTCCTAGCGGGAAGGAGACCCAGTACTTC. Translating it yields CASLPSGKETQYF.

This clonotype turned up a few times. The chain is built from TRBV7-6 and TRBJ2-7, with D possibly called TRBD1 or TRBD2 (5 bases each). This CDR3 has 14 residues. Trimming took off 5 bases at V and 3 bases at J, with 14 bases between the two ends. Germline CDR1 is SGHVS and CDR2 is FNYEAQ. CDR3 sequence: CASSISGTHYEQYF. For the CDR3, the DNA is TGTGCCAGCAGCATATCCGGGACCCACTACGAGCAGTACTTC.

This clonotype was observed a handful of times. This rearrangement joins TRBV20-1 to TRBJ2-1, with 11 bases aligning to TRBD1. The CDR3 sequence is 14 residues long. V was pared by 7 bases and J by 7 bases, with 9 bases of the junction left unmatched. The germline CDR1 and CDR2 sequences are DFQATT and SNEGSKA (reference sequence). The CDR3 DNA reads as TGCAGTGTCCAGGGAGGGACAGGGGGAAATGAGCAGTTCTTC. Protein: CSVQGGTGGNEQFF.

The gene calls are TRBV7-2 and TRBJ2-5; tentative D call: TRBD2 (6 bases). Germline V CDR1 and CDR2: SGHTA, FQGNSA. The CDR3 totals 16 residues. Trimming removed 3 bases at V and 5 bases at J, with 19 bases between. CDR3 region: CASSLTSARVPETQYF. The CDR3 region has the DNA TGTGCCAGCAGCTTGACTAGTGCGCGGGTCCCGGAGACCCAGTACTTC. Drawing the rest from reference TRBV7-2 and TRBJ2-5, the complete variable domain is GAGVSQSPSNKVTEKGKDVELRCDPISGHTALYWYRQSLGQGLEFLIYFQGNSAPDKSGLPSDRFSAERTGGSVSTLTIQRTQQEDSAVYLCASSLTSARVPETQYFGPGTRLLVL.

This clonotype showed up just a few times. The rearrangement uses TRBV10-3 and TRBJ2-3, with D possibly TRBD2 on 5 matching bases. V was clipped by 3 bases and J by 0 bases, with 7 bases between them. Looked up from germline, CDR1 is ENHRY and CDR2 is SYGVKD. The CDR3 length is 14 residues. Here the CDR3 reads CAISDGSSTDTQYF. CDR3 DNA: TGTGCCATCAGTGATGGGAGTAGCACAGATACGCAGTATTTT.

This clonotype was detected ten times or more. The chain carries TRBV27 and TRBJ2-3; TRBD2 aligns across 14 bases. The CDR3 totals 18 residues. The ends lost 6 bases at V and 0 bases at J; junction bases unmatched: 8. Per the germline V gene, CDR1 is MNHEY and CDR2 is SMNVEV (reference sequence). The CDR3 DNA sequence: TGTGCCAGCAGATCCCGGACTAGCGGGGGGCCTAGCACAGATACGCAGTATTTT. This sequence encodes CASRSRTSGGPSTDTQYF.

This clonotype occurred many times. The V call is TRBV20-1, the J call TRBJ1-1, with D unclear. Germline V gene data show CDR1 as DFQATT and CDR2 as SNEGSKA (reference sequence). The CDR3 totals 13 residues. V was cut by 3 bases and J by 1 base, with 9 bases left in between. The CDR3 DNA reads TGCAGTGCTAGGAGGTTTACGAACACTGAAGCTTTCTTT. Translated, it gives CSARRFTNTEAFF.

This clonotype was detected many times. The V gene is TRBV4-1, the J gene TRBJ2-7; D is undetermined. Germline values: CDR1 MGHRA, CDR2 YSYEKL. The CDR3 consists of 13 residues. V shed 2 bases and J shed 4 bases, with 9 bases lying between them. The CDR3 region is CASSQIQDYEQYF. The CDR3 DNA follows: TGCGCCAGCAGCCAAATCCAGGATTACGAGCAGTACTTC.

This clonotype has at least ten counts. V and J are TRBV6-5 and TRBJ2-1, with D maybe TRBD1 (6 bases). From germline, CDR1 is MNHEY and CDR2 SVGAGI. The CDR3 length is 12 residues. The ends were cut back, 6 bases at V and 10 bases at J, with 13 bases in the middle. CDR3 sequence reads: CASSYRDGEQFF. DNA for the CDR3: TGTGCCAGCAGCTACAGGGATGGAGAGCAGTTCTTC.

The rearrangement links TRBV20-1 to TRBJ2-3, with 10 bases fitting TRBD2. The CDR3 covers 15 residues. CDR1 and CDR2 (germline): DFQATT, SNEGSKA (reference sequence). V lost 6 bases to trimming and J lost 1 base; unmatched junction nucleotides: 7. CDR3 protein: CSAVSGTSGTDTQYF. CDR3 in DNA: TGCAGTGCCGTATCCGGGACTAGCGGCACAGATACGCAGTATTTT.

The CDR3 protein is CSVDAGHTGELFF. The CDR3 coding sequence is TGCAGCGTTGATGCAGGTCACACCGGGGAGCTGTTTTTT. The V gene is TRBV29-1, the J gene TRBJ2-2; D not resolved. This CDR3 region has 13 residues. With 3 bases removed from V and 3 bases from J, the gap between germline ends came to 8 bases. Germline CDR1 reads SQVTM; CDR2 reads ANQGSEA.

This clonotype was picked up many times. CDR3 sequence (DNA): TGTGCCAGCAGTCGGGGGAATCAGCCCCAGCATTTT. This gives the protein CASSRGNQPQHF. This chain joins TRBV28 and TRBJ1-5; TRBD1 is a possible D gene (5 bases). The length of the CDR3 is 12 residues. The germline V and J ends were trimmed by 5 bases and 4 bases, with 6 bases remaining between them. The germline V gene has CDR1 MDHEN and CDR2 SYDVKM.